This T cell receptor (beta chain) came from a study of preoperative IRX-2 immunotherapy in early breast cancer. Clones were read by immunoSEQ multiplex PCR, and TCRdb kept only the in-frame ones, dropping some. Of 30,000 to 35,000 clones in the sample, around 86% were seen once. This CDR3 has 15 amino acids. The trim removed 1 base at V and 3 bases at J, leaving 3 bases unmatched. The germline V gene has CDR1 MNHEY and CDR2 SMNVEV (reference sequence). Specified treatment: preoperative locoregional IRX-2 cytokine immunotherapy. This phase Ib study tested locoregional IRX-2 cytokine immunotherapy given before surgery. This clone was seen just once.

The origin of this receptor is a human donor with breast cancer. The chain uses TRBV27 and TRBJ2-7, with 10 positions matching TRBD2. This specimen consisted of lymph node tissue, obtained from a patient treated with IRX-2 immunotherapy. The CDR3 region is CASSLWTSGSYEQYF. The CDR3 DNA reads as TGTGCCAGCAGTTTATGGACTAGCGGAAGCTACGAGCAGTACTTC.